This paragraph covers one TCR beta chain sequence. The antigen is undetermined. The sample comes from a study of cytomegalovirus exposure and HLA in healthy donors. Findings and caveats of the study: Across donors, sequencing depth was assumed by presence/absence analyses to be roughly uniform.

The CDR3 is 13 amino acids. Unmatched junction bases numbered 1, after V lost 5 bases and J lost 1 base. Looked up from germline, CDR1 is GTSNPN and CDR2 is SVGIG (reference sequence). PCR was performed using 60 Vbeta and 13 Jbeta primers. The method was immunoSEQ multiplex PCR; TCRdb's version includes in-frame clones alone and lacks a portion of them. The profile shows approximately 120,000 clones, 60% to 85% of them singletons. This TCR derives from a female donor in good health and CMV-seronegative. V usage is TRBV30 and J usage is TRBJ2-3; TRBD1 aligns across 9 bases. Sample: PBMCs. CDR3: CAWGTGRTDTQYF. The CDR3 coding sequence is TGTGCCTGGGGGACAGGGCGCACAGATACGCAGTATTTT.